Below, 5 T cell receptor beta chains from the same sample are listed, as sequenced in a study of T cell changes during pregnancy in multiple sclerosis. Profiled with immunoSEQ multiplex PCR; TCRdb holds only in-frame clones, not every one. This table holds 20,000 to 25,000 clones, around 90% found once. The sample in question was CD8+ T cells from peripheral blood mononuclear cells, obtained in the second trimester of pregnancy. Receptors originate from a female donor in good health, enrolled as a control in a pregnancy study.

The genes are TRBV27 and TRBJ2-7; tentatively, D is TRBD1 (6 bases). This CDR3 is 15 amino acids long. Germline CDR1 and CDR2: MNHEY and SMNVEV (reference sequence). V was trimmed by 5 bases and J by 3 bases, leaving 17 bases between them. This CDR3 reads CASSAYAGQSYEQYF. In nucleotides, the CDR3 is TGTGCCAGCAGTGCGTATGCTGGACAGAGCTACGAGCAGTACTTC.

This clone was seen once. The chain uses TRBV6-1 and TRBJ1-4; D is unresolved. The germline V gene has CDR1 MNHNS and CDR2 SASEGT. This CDR3 is 18 amino acids long. The V end was cut by 2 bases, the J end by 6 bases, with 22 bases between. CDR3 in amino acids: CASSEQAGGSGRDEKLFF. The CDR3 region has the DNA TGTGCCAGCAGTGAACAGGCGGGAGGGTCAGGCCGGGATGAAAAACTGTTTTTT.

The rearrangement uses TRBV5-4 and TRBJ2-1; D ambiguous. The CDR3 runs to 13 residues. Germline values: CDR1 SGHNT, CDR2 YYREEE (reference sequence). The ends were cut back, 4 bases at V and 0 bases at J, with 5 bases in the middle. In nucleotides, the CDR3 is TGTGCCAGCAGCCCTAGCTCCTACAATGAGCAGTTCTTC. It encodes CASSPSSYNEQFF.

The V call is TRBV6-4, the J call TRBJ2-3, with 9 bases matching TRBD2. The germline V gene encodes CDR1 MRHNA and CDR2 SNTAGT. V lost 5 bases and J lost 4; bases outside the gene matches: 7. The CDR3 runs to 15 residues. Here the CDR3 DNA reads TGTGCCAGCAGTCCCGTAGCGGGAGCCTCAGATACGCAGTATTTT. Translating gives CASSPVAGASDTQYF.

The V gene is TRBV5-6, the J gene TRBJ2-5, with 9 nucleotides matching TRBD2. V trimming: 4 bases; J trimming: 5 bases; junction bases outside the gene matches: 9. CDR3 size: 15 residues. In germline, CDR1 is SGHDT, CDR2 YYEEEE. CDR3 loop: CASSLAGLAIETQYF. As DNA, the CDR3 is TGTGCCAGCAGCCTCGCAGGACTAGCGATCGAGACCCAGTACTTC.